The sequence of this T cell receptor beta chain was determined in a study of T cells after posttransplantation cyclophosphamide. Study-wide results and caveats: TRB overlap between skin or GI tissue T cells and blood was limited. Donor CD8+ memory clones often dominated recipient blood repertoires at later times.

The data were produced by immunoSEQ multiplex PCR, yet TCRdb's version contains in-frame clones alone and is incomplete. The sample lists 18,000 or so clones; approximately 87% were seen once. This clone was seen a single time. The antigen remains unidentified. The sequenced sample was memory CD4+ T cells sorted from blood. The TCR comes from a man aged 25 to 40 in good health and a related stem cell transplant donor.

CDR3 sequence reads: CASSQEAGATYNEQFF. The CDR3 DNA is TGCGCCAGCAGCCAAGAGGCGGGGGCCACCTACAATGAGCAGTTCTTC. The J gene is TRBJ2-1, the V gene TRBV4-1; tentative D call: TRBD2 (7 bases). V was cut by 0 bases and J by 2 bases, with 11 bases left in between. CDR1 is MGHRA, CDR2 YSYEKL, per germline. This CDR3 spans 16 amino acids.